This is a list of T cell receptor beta chains from one sample in a study of shared clonotypes between healthy human individuals. TCRdb's table, derived via immunoSEQ multiplex PCR, lists solely in-frame clones and lacks some. The sample has around 1.1 million clones; approximately 78% are singletons. The sequencing input was memory CD4+ T cells from PBMCs. Receptors were obtained from a man between 18 and 35 years old in good health. Some clones in this sample may be carry-over from other donors' samples. The CDR3 runs from the conserved cysteine through the conserved F or W. D genes are given only for firm matches. Not every row has a clone size; where given, it reads once, few, many or a size class.

-	TRBV7-3	TRBJ2-2	-	16	CASSPVGGANTGELFF	TGTGCCAGCAGTCCCGTCGGCGGGGCAAACACCGGGGAGCTGTTTTTT
-	TRBV4-2	TRBJ2-5	-	14	CASSPGTTRGTQYF	TGTGCCAGCAGCCCTGGGACCACCCGAGGGACCCAGTACTTC
-	TRBV7-2	TRBJ2-7	-	11	CASSLAGEQYF	TGTGCCAGCAGCTTAGCGGGTGAGCAGTACTTC
many	TRBV7-9	TRBJ2-2	-	13	CASKRETTGELFF	TGTGCCAGCAAAAGGGAAACTACCGGGGAGCTGTTTTTT
-	TRBV7-3	TRBJ2-1	TRBD2	14	CASSTSGRYNEQFF	TGTGCCAGCAGTACTAGCGGGAGGTACAATGAGCAGTTCTTC
-	TRBV11-2	TRBJ2-5	-	15	CASSLDNLVGETQYF	TGTGCCAGCAGCTTAGATAACCTAGTGGGGGAGACCCAGTACTTC
-	TRBV6-4	TRBJ1-1	-	13	CASSVHGNTEAFF	TGTGCCAGCAGTGTTCACGGGAACACTGAAGCTTTCTTT
-	TRBV27	TRBJ1-1	-	14	CASSLRRGNTEAFF	TGTGCCAGCAGTTTACGTCGGGGGAACACTGAAGCTTTCTTT
-	TRBV4-3	TRBJ2-7	TRBD2	17	CASSQEASGRGSYEQYF	TGCGCCAGCAGCCAAGAGGCTAGCGGGAGGGGCTCCTACGAGCAGTACTTC
few	TRBV5-1	TRBJ2-7	TRBD1	13	CASSSGQSYEQYF	TGCGCCAGCAGCTCGGGACAGTCCTACGAGCAGTACTTC
-	TRBV28	TRBJ2-3	-	15	CASSFYRSSTDTQYF	TGTGCCAGCAGTTTCTACAGGTCTAGCACAGATACGCAGTATTTT
-	TRBV11-2	TRBJ2-7	TRBD2	14	CASSLGLAAYEQYF	TGTGCCAGCAGCCTCGGACTAGCCGCCTACGAGCAGTACTTC
once	TRBV5-8	TRBJ1-4	-	14	CASSVDGANEKLFF	TGTGCCAGCAGCGTGGACGGGGCTAATGAAAAACTGTTTTTT
-	TRBV4-1	TRBJ2-1	TRBD1	15	CASSQGQGQYNEQFF	TGCGCCAGCAGCCAAGGACAGGGGCAATACAATGAGCAGTTCTTC
-	TRBV5-1	TRBJ2-5	TRBD1	14	CASTSGTVKETQYF	TGCGCCAGCACCTCAGGGACAGTGAAAGAGACCCAGTACTTC
-	TRBV27	TRBJ2-7	TRBD1	15	CASSVRTGPPYEQYF	TGTGCCAGCAGTGTCAGGACAGGTCCCCCCTACGAGCAGTACTTC
-	TRBV6-5	TRBJ1-2	TRBD1	12	CASTGTDYGYTF	TGTGCCAGTACCGGGACAGACTATGGCTACACCTTC
few	TRBV4-2	TRBJ2-5	-	16	CASSQGPFSAQETQYF	TGTGCCAGCAGCCAAGGCCCGTTTAGTGCCCAAGAGACCCAGTACTTC
-	TRBV25-1	TRBJ2-7	TRBD2	15	CASSDKAGGTYEQYF	TGTGCCAGCAGTGATAAGGCGGGAGGGACCTACGAGCAGTACTTC
-	TRBV4-1	TRBJ1-4	TRBD1	17	CASSQGDRGPGNEKLFF	TGCGCCAGCAGCCAAGGGGACAGGGGGCCCGGTAATGAAAAACTGTTTTTT
-	TRBV5-6	TRBJ2-3	-	13	CASNPGVGDTQYF	TGTGCCAGCAACCCTGGGGTGGGAGATACGCAGTATTTT
-	TRBV2	TRBJ2-3	TRBD2	15	CASRRARERGDTQYF	TGTGCCAGCAGAAGAGCGCGGGAGCGGGGAGATACGCAGTATTTT
-	TRBV30	TRBJ2-6	TRBD1	14	CAWSVSGGGYVLTF	TGTGCCTGGAGTGTATCAGGGGGCGGGTACGTCCTGACTTTC
-	TRBV7-9	TRBJ2-7	TRBD2	13	CASQGLAGEEQYF	TGTGCCAGCCAGGGACTAGCGGGAGAAGAGCAGTACTTC
once	TRBV2	TRBJ2-5	TRBD2	17	CASKEGLAGVVQETQYF	TGTGCCAGCAAGGAGGGACTAGCGGGAGTGGTTCAAGAGACCCAGTACTTC
-	TRBV5-1	TRBJ2-5	TRBD1	15	CASSLYGDREETQYF	TGCGCCAGCAGCTTGTACGGGGACAGGGAAGAGACCCAGTACTTC
few	TRBV4-1	TRBJ2-3	TRBD1	14	CASSLDRETDTQYF	TGCGCCAGCAGCTTGGACAGGGAGACAGATACGCAGTATTTT
few	TRBV4-3	TRBJ1-1	-	14	CASSRGGMNTEAFF	TGCGCCAGCAGTCGAGGGGGGATGAACACTGAAGCTTTCTTT
-	TRBV4-3	TRBJ2-3	-	13	CASSRRGADTQYF	TGCGCCAGCAGCCGTCGTGGGGCAGATACGCAGTATTTT
-	TRBV5-6	TRBJ1-1	TRBD1	15	CASTQTGGWGTEAFF	TGTGCCAGCACCCAGACAGGGGGCTGGGGCACTGAAGCTTTCTTT
once	TRBV6-5	TRBJ2-5	-	15	CASTPTGNYQETQYF	TGTGCCAGCACCCCTACGGGGAATTACCAAGAGACCCAGTACTTC
-	TRBV7-3	TRBJ2-5	-	15	CASSLTYRDQETQYF	TGTGCCAGCAGCTTAACGTACCGGGACCAAGAGACCCAGTACTTC
-	TRBV4-2	TRBJ2-1	-	14	CASSQDTRGNEQFF	TGTGCCAGCAGCCAAGACACGCGTGGGAATGAGCAGTTCTTC
few	TRBV9	TRBJ2-3	-	15	CASSLGTVSADTQYF	TGTGCCAGCAGCCTCGGGACGGTGTCCGCAGATACGCAGTATTTT
-	TRBV5-1	TRBJ2-3	TRBD2	16	CASSLGTSGLLDTQYF	TGCGCCAGCAGCTTGGGGACTAGCGGGCTTCTTGATACGCAGTATTTT
-	TRBV12-5	TRBJ1-2	-	9	CASGKGYTF	TGTGCTAGTGGCAAGGGCTACACCTTC
-	TRBV7-9	TRBJ2-1	TRBD2	15	CASSLEVSGINEQFF	TGTGCCAGCAGCTTAGAGGTTAGCGGGATCAATGAGCAGTTCTTC
-	TRBV4-1	TRBJ2-6	-	17	CASSQDRRATGANVLTF	TGCGCCAGCAGCCAAGATCGCAGGGCGACTGGGGCCAACGTCCTGACTTTC
once	TRBV5-1	TRBJ2-5	-	12	CASSLPQETQYF	TGCGCCAGCAGCTTACCTCAAGAGACCCAGTACTTC
few	TRBV7-3	TRBJ2-3	TRBD2	13	CASSLLAEDTQYF	TGTGCCAGCAGCTTACTAGCGGAAGATACGCAGTATTTT
-	TRBV11-2	TRBJ2-1	-	11	CASSPSREQFF	TGTGCCAGCAGCCCCTCCCGTGAGCAGTTCTTC
once	TRBV7-2	TRBJ2-5	-	14	CASRNQGVQETQYF	TGTGCCAGCAGGAACCAAGGGGTCCAAGAGACCCAGTACTTC
-	TRBV19	TRBJ2-1	TRBD2	19	CASSIVGIAGAGVRNEQFF	TGTGCCAGTAGTATAGTGGGGATAGCGGGAGCGGGAGTCAGGAATGAGCAGTTCTTC
few	TRBV2	TRBJ2-7	-	11	CASRLTYEQYF	TGTGCCAGCAGACTGACCTACGAGCAGTACTTC
-	TRBV28	TRBJ1-1	-	14	CASRSTPGNTEAFF	TGTGCCAGCAGGTCGACCCCGGGGAACACTGAAGCTTTCTTT
-	TRBV6-6	TRBJ1-1	-	13	CASSFSVNTEAFF	TGTGCCAGCAGTTTCTCGGTGAACACTGAAGCTTTCTTT
-	TRBV7-6	TRBJ2-3	-	14	CASSRDLYTDTQYF	TGTGCCAGCAGCCGGGACTTATACACAGATACGCAGTATTTT
few	TRBV6-1	TRBJ1-1	-	14	CASSVGQMNTEAFF	TGTGCCAGCAGTGTCGGACAGATGAACACTGAAGCTTTCTTT
-	TRBV18	TRBJ2-5	TRBD2	17	CASSSGTSGSGQETQYF	TGTGCCAGCTCATCCGGGACTAGCGGGTCGGGTCAAGAGACCCAGTACTTC